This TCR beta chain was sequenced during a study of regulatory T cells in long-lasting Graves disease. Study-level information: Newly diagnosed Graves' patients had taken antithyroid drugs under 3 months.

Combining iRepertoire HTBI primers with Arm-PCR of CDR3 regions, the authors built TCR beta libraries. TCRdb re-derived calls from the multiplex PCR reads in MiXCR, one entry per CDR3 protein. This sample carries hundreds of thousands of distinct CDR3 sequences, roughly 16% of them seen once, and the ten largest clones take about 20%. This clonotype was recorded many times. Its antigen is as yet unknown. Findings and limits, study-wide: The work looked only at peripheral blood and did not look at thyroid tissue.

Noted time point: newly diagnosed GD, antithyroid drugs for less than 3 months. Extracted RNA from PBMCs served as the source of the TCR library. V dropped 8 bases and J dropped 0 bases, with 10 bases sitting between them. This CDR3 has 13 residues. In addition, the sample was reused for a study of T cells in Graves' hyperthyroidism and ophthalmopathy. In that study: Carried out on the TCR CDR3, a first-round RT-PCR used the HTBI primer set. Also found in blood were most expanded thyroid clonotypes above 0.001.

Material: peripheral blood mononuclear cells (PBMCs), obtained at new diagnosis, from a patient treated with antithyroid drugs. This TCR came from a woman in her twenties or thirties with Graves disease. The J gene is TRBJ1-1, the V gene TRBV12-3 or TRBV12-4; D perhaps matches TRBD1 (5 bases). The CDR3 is CASVRTLNTEAFF. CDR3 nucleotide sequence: TGTGCCAGCGTGAGGACACTGAACACTGAAGCTTTCTTT.